This TCR beta chain was captured in a study of blood T cell repertoires in COVID-19. Study-level information: T cells, B-cell-depleted T cells, or PBMCs provided the cDNA or gDNA that served as material.

There are 12 residues in the CDR3. Germline V CDR1 and CDR2: KGHDR, SFDVKD. V gave up 8 bases and J gave up 7 bases; unmatched junction bases: 3. As handled by the study authors: Reference gene primer amplification gave nucleated cell count estimates. Clones were sequenced by immunoSEQ multiplex PCR, and TCRdb holds only the in-frame ones, with some missing. From that table come the V and J calls and clone size; the DNA was used to work out D and trimming. The sample includes about 670,000 clones, just under 90% of them seen just once. This chain connects TRBV24-1 to TRBJ2-2, with 7 bases identical to TRBD1. The sequence derives from a woman between 18 and 29 years old with acute or convalescent COVID-19. The sequencing input was peripheral blood. CDR3 sequence: CATTDRVGELFF. CDR3 sequence (DNA): TGTGCCACCACCGACAGGGTCGGGGAGCTGTTTTTT.